This is a list of T cell receptor beta chains from one sample in a study of T cell responses to AZD1222 COVID-19 vaccine. Method: immunoSEQ multiplex PCR; TCRdb's copy keeps in-frame clones and lacks some. Of some 120,000 clones listed, 87% are singletons. The sequences come from peripheral blood, collected on day 0 of AZD1222 vaccination. These receptors were collected from an adult in good health. CDR3s leave out the opening cysteine and the closing phenylalanine or tryptophan.

V gene: TRBV6-5; CDR3 protein: ASSYGRIGYEQY
V gene: TRBV5-4; CDR3 protein: ASSLTTGGGETQY
V gene: TRBV5-6; CDR3 protein: ASSPPGGNTIY
V gene: TRBV9; CDR3 protein: ASSVEIQGEDGYT
V gene: TRBV10-2; CDR3 protein: ASQLTGGDGYT
V gene: TRBV30; CDR3 protein: AWSRTYGYT
V gene: TRBV30; CDR3 protein: AWSSGRTYEQY
V gene: TRBV5-6; CDR3 protein: ASSLGQGRRTEAF
V gene: TRBV30; CDR3 protein: AWHTEKSGNNEQY
V gene: TRBV2; CDR3 protein: ASCFRADVEAF
V gene: TRBV4-2; CDR3 protein: ASSQELLAGPDTQY
V gene: TRBV6-5; CDR3 protein: ASIGLYGYT
V gene: TRBV4-2; CDR3 protein: ASSPMGMEEKLF
V gene: TRBV5-4; CDR3 protein: ASRTGTSVNTGELF
V gene: TRBV28; CDR3 protein: ASAGLLNTEAF
V gene: TRBV29-1; CDR3 protein: TFVQASYGYT